The 6 T cell receptor beta chains presented below share a single source sample, sequenced in a study of control samples from healthy donors and cancer patients. Clones were read by immunoSEQ multiplex PCR, and TCRdb kept only the in-frame ones, dropping some. The sample has fewer than 85,000 clones, around 94% seen once. Source material: blood. The receptors were gathered from a woman in her sixties in good health.

The CDR3 region has the DNA TGTGCCAGCAGGGACGGACCCTACGAGCAGTACTTC. Amino acid sequence: CASRDGPYEQYF. This chain links TRBV28 with TRBJ2-7; the D is unclear. The V gene's germline CDR1 is MDHEN and CDR2 SYDVKM. This CDR3 is built from 12 residues. V was cut by 6 bases and J by 2 bases, with 8 bases left in between.

The chain employs TRBV19 and TRBJ2-1; 8 bases agree with TRBD2. Germline V lookup: CDR1 LNHDA, CDR2 SQIVND (reference sequence). The junction had 13 bases not matched to a gene; V was cut back by 10 bases and J by 8 bases. CDR3 length: 14 amino acids. DNA for the CDR3: TGTGCCACCTCGGGGGGGAGGGAGCTCTATGAGCAGTTCTTC. Translating it yields CATSGGRELYEQFF.

The chain joins TRBV7-2 to TRBJ2-5, with TRBD2 matching over 8 bases. V lost 3 bases to trimming and J lost 4 bases; unmatched junction nucleotides: 4. Per the germline V gene, CDR1 is SGHTA and CDR2 is FQGNSA. The CDR3 contains 14 residues. The CDR3, as DNA: TGTGCCAGCAGCTTGACGGGAGGGCCAGAGACCCAGTACTTC. This encodes CASSLTGGPETQYF.

The V and J genes are TRBV29-1 and TRBJ1-3; D remains ambiguous. V was shortened by 8 bases and J by 1 base, with 9 bases between the two germline ends. Germline V gives CDR1 SQVTM, CDR2 ANQGSEA. The CDR3 sequence is 12 residues long. CDR3: CSHKGSGNTIYF. As DNA, the CDR3 is TGCAGCCACAAGGGTTCTGGAAACACCATATATTTT.

The V call is TRBV19, the J call TRBJ2-3; D is uncertain. Looked up from germline, CDR1 is LNHDA and CDR2 is SQIVND (reference sequence). There are 13 residues in the CDR3. V dropped 6 bases and J dropped 0 bases, with 7 bases sitting between them. In DNA form, the CDR3 reads TGTGCCAGTAGAACCGCCAGCACAGATACGCAGTATTTT. Protein: CASRTASTDTQYF.

The rearrangement joins TRBV6-6 to TRBJ2-1; possibly TRBD2 for D (6 bases). CDR1 is MNHNY and CDR2 is SVGAGI in the germline V gene (reference sequence). This CDR3 has 15 amino acids. V dropped 4 bases and J dropped 0 bases, with 10 bases sitting between them. This CDR3 is CASSSSVASYNEQFF. The CDR3 DNA reads TGTGCCAGCAGTTCTAGCGTAGCCTCCTACAATGAGCAGTTCTTC.